Listed below are T cell receptor beta chains from one sample, sequenced in a study of cytomegalovirus exposure and HLA in healthy donors. Sequenced by immunoSEQ multiplex PCR; TCRdb stores in-frame clones only, minus some. The sample lists more than 150,000 clones, 65% to 90% occurring once. Sequenced: PBMCs. The receptors were sampled from a woman aged 45-60 years in good health and CMV-seropositive. CDR3s include the opening cysteine and the closing phenylalanine or tryptophan. The order of the fields is V gene, D gene, J gene, clone size, CDR3 DNA, CDR3 protein. A D gene is named only where the DNA matches it firmly. Expanded clones are given a class, and other clones once, few, many or no size at all.

TRBV6-1	-	TRBJ1-5	-	TGTGCCAGCACCTCTCCGGCAGGGCGCTATCAGCCCCAGCATTTT	CASTSPAGRYQPQHF
TRBV29-1	TRBD2	TRBJ2-7	-	TGCAGCGTGGGGGCGGGACGGGGGGGAGAGCAGTACTTC	CSVGAGRGGEQYF
TRBV6-6	-	TRBJ2-6	-	TGTGCCAGCAGTTACGTCTCCTCTGGGGCCAACGTCCTGACTTTC	CASSYVSSGANVLTF
TRBV10-3	TRBD1	TRBJ2-1	-	TGTGCCATCAGTGAGGGCCGGGACAGGGGGGCTGAGCAGTTCTTC	CAISEGRDRGAEQFF
TRBV10-3	TRBD1	TRBJ2-6	once	TGTGCCTCCCAACCCGGGACAGACTCTGGGGCCAACGTCCTGACTTTC	CASQPGTDSGANVLTF
TRBV6-1	-	TRBJ1-3	once	TGTGCCAGCAAGGGGAACAGAGGAAACACCATATATTTT	CASKGNRGNTIYF
TRBV15	TRBD2	TRBJ2-7	once	TGTGCCACCAGCAGAGAAGTGACCGGACTAGCGGGAGGCTACGAGCAGTACTTC	CATSREVTGLAGGYEQYF
TRBV5-6	TRBD1	TRBJ2-7	-	TGTGCCAGTTCGGGACAGGGGTTCTACGAGCAGTACTTC	CASSGQGFYEQYF
TRBV7-2	-	TRBJ2-7	-	TGTGCCAGCAGCGTAAATGACGGGTTTGAGCAGTACTTC	CASSVNDGFEQYF
TRBV11-2	TRBD2	TRBJ2-7	-	TGTGCCAGCACCGAGCGGGGCCACTCCTACGAGCAGTACTTC	CASTERGHSYEQYF
TRBV5-1	TRBD1	TRBJ2-3	-	TGCGCCAGCAGCTTGAAGGGACAGGGGGTCACAGATACGCAGTATTTT	CASSLKGQGVTDTQYF
TRBV4-1	-	TRBJ1-6	-	TGCGCCAGCAGCCTCGAAGCGGATTCACCCCTCCACTTT	CASSLEADSPLHF
TRBV5-6	TRBD1	TRBJ1-4	-	TGTGCCAGCAGTCGAGCCGGGACAGGGGCGGAAAAACTGTTTTTT	CASSRAGTGAEKLFF
TRBV5-6	TRBD1	TRBJ1-1	few	TGTGCCAGCAGCTTCAACAGGGGGCTTGAAGCTTTCTTT	CASSFNRGLEAFF
TRBV7-2	-	TRBJ2-1	-	TGTGCCAGCAGCTTAGCGACTAGCTCCTACAATGAGCAGTTCTTC	CASSLATSSYNEQFF
TRBV6-1	-	TRBJ2-7	once	TGTGCCAGCAGTGAAGTACTAGCCCGTAATTACGAGCAGTACTTC	CASSEVLARNYEQYF
TRBV28	-	TRBJ2-7	-	TGTGCCAGCAGTCTCCGGGACACCTACGAGCAGTACTTC	CASSLRDTYEQYF
TRBV19	-	TRBJ2-6	once	TGTGCCAGCGACCCAGGGACTGGGGCCAACGTCCTGACTTTC	CASDPGTGANVLTF
TRBV27	TRBD1	TRBJ1-3	-	TGTGCCAGCAGTTTATATCAGGGGGCTGGAAACACCATATATTTT	CASSLYQGAGNTIYF
TRBV5-6	TRBD1	TRBJ1-2	-	TGTGCCAGCAACTACAGGGGGTCTGGCTACACCTTC	CASNYRGSGYTF
TRBV27	-	TRBJ1-5	-	TGTGCCAGCAGTTTAAGGGAGGGCAATCAGCCCCAGCATTTT	CASSLREGNQPQHF
TRBV28	TRBD1	TRBJ2-2	once	TGTGCCAGCAGTTTATACTCGACAGGGGCCGGGGAGCTGTTTTTT	CASSLYSTGAGELFF
TRBV5-4	TRBD1	TRBJ2-2	few	TGTGCCAGCAGCTTGGCGGACAGGAGAACCGGGGAGCTGTTTTTT	CASSLADRRTGELFF
TRBV27	TRBD2	TRBJ2-3	-	TGTGCCAGCATGAAGGGAGGGGCTAGCACAGATACGCAGTATTTT	CASMKGGASTDTQYF
TRBV5-4	-	TRBJ1-1	few	TGTGCCAGCAGCTTCACAGGGAGCACTGAAGCTTTCTTT	CASSFTGSTEAFF
TRBV25-1	TRBD1	TRBJ2-2	-	TGTGCCAGCAGTGAAATGGGCAGGGGGCCTGTCGGGGAGCTGTTTTTT	CASSEMGRGPVGELFF
TRBV4-3	TRBD1	TRBJ1-4	-	TGCGCCAGCAGCCAGGGACAGGGGGTTCTTGAAAAACTGTTTTTT	CASSQGQGVLEKLFF
TRBV5-5	TRBD1	TRBJ2-2	-	TGTGCCAGCAGCTTGTCCACAGGGGGGTACACCGGGGAGCTGTTTTTT	CASSLSTGGYTGELFF
TRBV5-1	TRBD1	TRBJ2-3	few	TGCGCCACCTCCCTAGGACAGGCCCCCACAGATACGCAGTATTTT	CATSLGQAPTDTQYF
TRBV4-3	TRBD2	TRBJ2-3	-	TGCGCCAGCAGCCAAGATCCACCTGGACTAGGATGGGTAGATACGCAGTATTTT	CASSQDPPGLGWVDTQYF
TRBV5-1	-	TRBJ1-1	-	TGCGCCAGCAGCCCCGGGGTAATCGGCACTGAAGCTTTCTTT	CASSPGVIGTEAFF
TRBV9	TRBD1	TRBJ2-3	-	TGTGCCAGCGCACAACAGGGGGCGCGGGATACGCAGTATTTT	CASAQQGARDTQYF
TRBV19	-	TRBJ1-4	-	TGTGCCAGTAACAACAGGGAGGGTGGAGAAAAACTGTTTTTT	CASNNREGGEKLFF
TRBV6-5	TRBD1	TRBJ2-7	-	TGTGCCAGCAGTTACGACAGGGACCTCCCCTACGAGCAGTACTTC	CASSYDRDLPYEQYF
TRBV4-1	TRBD2	TRBJ2-7	-	TGCGCCAGCAGTACCGGACTAGCGGGGGGCTCCTACGAGCAGTACTTC	CASSTGLAGGSYEQYF
TRBV5-8	TRBD1	TRBJ2-2	few	TGTGCCAGCAGCTTCGGACAGGTGGCCTTCGGGGAGCTGTTTTTT	CASSFGQVAFGELFF
TRBV4-3	TRBD2	TRBJ2-1	-	TGCGCCAGCAGCCAAGACCGGGGGGGGGTCAATGAGCAGTTCTTC	CASSQDRGGVNEQFF
TRBV10-3	-	TRBJ2-3	-	TGTGCCACCTTAGGGGGCACAGATACGCAGTATTTT	CATLGGTDTQYF
TRBV6-6	TRBD1	TRBJ1-5	few	TGTGCCAGCAGCCTCGGACAGGGTTATCAGCCCCAGCATTTT	CASSLGQGYQPQHF
TRBV7-2	TRBD2	TRBJ2-2	-	TGTGCCAGCAGCTATCCGCGGACTAGCGGGCTCGCGAACACCGGGGAGCTGTTTTTT	CASSYPRTSGLANTGELFF
TRBV7-2	TRBD2	TRBJ2-7	-	TGTGCCAGCAGCTTAGGACCCGGCGGGACTAGCAGGGCCTACGAGCAGTACTTC	CASSLGPGGTSRAYEQYF
TRBV30	TRBD1	TRBJ2-2	-	TGTGCCTGGGGGACAGGGGGAAACACCGGGGAGCTGTTTTTT	CAWGTGGNTGELFF
TRBV6-1	-	TRBJ1-2	-	TGTGCCAGCAGCGGTGGGGGCGTCTATGGCTACACCTTC	CASSGGGVYGYTF
TRBV4-3	TRBD2	TRBJ2-7	-	TGCGCCAGCAGCCAATCGACTAGCGGAGCCTACGAGCAGTACTTC	CASSQSTSGAYEQYF
TRBV9	-	TRBJ1-1	-	TGTGCCAGCAGCCCAAACCCGGGACTTTCTGAAGCTTTCTTT	CASSPNPGLSEAFF